These T cell receptor beta chains were read from a single sample in a study of OX40 agonist ivuxolimab in advanced cancers. The table came from immunoSEQ multiplex PCR; TCRdb's copy has only in-frame clones and leaves some out. This sample has roughly 20,000 clones; 79% occur once, and the top ten carry about 30%. The material sequenced was CD4+ or CD8+ T cells sorted from blood, taken in a trial of the OX40 agonist ivuxolimab. The receptors come from an adult with an advanced solid tumor such as melanoma, head and neck, liver or kidney cancer. Each CDR3 is given without its conserved first and last residue. Each record gives: CDR3 length, J gene, V gene, clone size, CDR3 protein. The size field is filled for only some rows; it gives once, few, many or a size class.

CDR3 length: 12
J gene: TRBJ1-2
V gene: TRBV29-1
clone size: .
CDR3 protein: SVPTGTPYSGYT

CDR3 length: 9
J gene: TRBJ1-5
V gene: TRBV29-1
clone size: few
CDR3 protein: SVDVGMAQH

CDR3 length: 11
J gene: TRBJ2-1
V gene: TRBV29-1
clone size: .
CDR3 protein: SVEKSGQSEQF

CDR3 length: 13
J gene: TRBJ2-3
V gene: TRBV7-3
clone size: .
CDR3 protein: ASSPPGQGPDTQY

CDR3 length: 12
J gene: TRBJ1-5
V gene: TRBV30
clone size: .
CDR3 protein: AWSPGQGVQPQH

CDR3 length: 12
J gene: TRBJ1-2
V gene: TRBV18
clone size: once
CDR3 protein: ASSLGFVGWGYT

CDR3 length: 13
J gene: TRBJ2-7
V gene: TRBV4-1
clone size: .
CDR3 protein: ASSHHGTGSAEQY

CDR3 length: 9
J gene: TRBJ1-1
V gene: TRBV7-9
clone size: few
CDR3 protein: ASSPRDEAF

CDR3 length: 12
J gene: TRBJ1-1
V gene: TRBV30
clone size: .
CDR3 protein: AWRDGDFNTEAF

CDR3 length: 10
J gene: TRBJ2-7
V gene: TRBV9
clone size: .
CDR3 protein: ASSYSGYEQY

CDR3 length: 12
J gene: TRBJ1-1
V gene: TRBV7-9
clone size: .
CDR3 protein: ASSLLGGSTEAF

CDR3 length: 16
J gene: TRBJ2-1
V gene: TRBV14
clone size: .
CDR3 protein: ASSQVALAGGPNNEQF

CDR3 length: 14
J gene: TRBJ2-1
V gene: TRBV21-1
clone size: .
CDR3 protein: ASSKEAGPPINEQF

CDR3 length: 14
J gene: TRBJ1-5
V gene: TRBV7-9
clone size: .
CDR3 protein: ASSLGGGGPSQPQH

CDR3 length: 13
J gene: TRBJ2-1
V gene: TRBV5-4
clone size: once
CDR3 protein: ASSSVGSSYNEQF

CDR3 length: 14
J gene: TRBJ2-1
V gene: TRBV29-1
clone size: .
CDR3 protein: SVEGLRDRDYNEQF

CDR3 length: 12
J gene: TRBJ1-1
V gene: TRBV9
clone size: .
CDR3 protein: ASSNPGRNTEAF

CDR3 length: 11
J gene: TRBJ2-7
V gene: TRBV19
clone size: few
CDR3 protein: ASSPGPSGEQY

CDR3 length: 14
J gene: TRBJ2-5
V gene: TRBV7-9
clone size: .
CDR3 protein: ASSFPSGGLQETQY

CDR3 length: 15
J gene: TRBJ1-5
V gene: TRBV4-1
clone size: many
CDR3 protein: ASSQEGTGYSNQPQH

CDR3 length: 9
J gene: TRBJ1-2
V gene: TRBV7-6
clone size: .
CDR3 protein: ASSKDYGYT

CDR3 length: 15
J gene: .
V gene: TRBV2
clone size: .
CDR3 protein: ASSEEVPGTGSYEQY

CDR3 length: 12
J gene: .
V gene: TRBV9
clone size: .
CDR3 protein: ASSPDPGTYEQY

CDR3 length: 13
J gene: TRBJ2-1
V gene: TRBV19
clone size: .
CDR3 protein: ASSPTGGVPNEQF

CDR3 length: 9
J gene: TRBJ1-1
V gene: TRBV19
clone size: .
CDR3 protein: ASARGGEAF

CDR3 length: 13
J gene: TRBJ2-7
V gene: TRBV7-8
clone size: .
CDR3 protein: ASSAGTPEYYEQY

CDR3 length: 14
J gene: TRBJ2-3
V gene: TRBV11-2
clone size: .
CDR3 protein: ASSQTGGREADTQY

CDR3 length: 14
J gene: TRBJ1-5
V gene: TRBV4-3
clone size: .
CDR3 protein: ASSPSTGKSNQPQH

CDR3 length: 13
J gene: TRBJ2-5
V gene: TRBV9
clone size: few
CDR3 protein: ASSVVGDSKETQY

CDR3 length: 10
J gene: TRBJ2-7
V gene: TRBV5-5
clone size: .
CDR3 protein: ASSQDAYEQY

CDR3 length: 12
J gene: TRBJ2-6
V gene: TRBV6-5
clone size: once
CDR3 protein: ASSYGVGANVLT